This T cell receptor beta chain was recovered during a study of T cell responses to AZD1222 COVID-19 vaccine. Notes on the study in general: Close to half of all spike-specific TCRs reportedly target regions of the variants that are unmutated.

Comment on this clone: Its antigen remains unknown.

Sequencing used immunoSEQ multiplex PCR; TCRdb keeps in-frame clones, though not all of them. The sample records around 140,000 clones, around 94% being singletons. J gave up 0 bases and V 0 bases, and 13 bases lay outside the gene matches. This CDR3 contains 21 residues. Germline V gene data show CDR1 as SQVTM and CDR2 as ANQGSEA. The source of this sequence is an adult who had recovered from COVID-19. The sequencing used peripheral blood, collected after recovery from COVID-19. This chain uses TRBV29-1 with TRBJ2-1, with 14 bases aligning to TRBD2. The CDR3 DNA sequence: TGCAGCGTTGAAGAAACCCGCATGGGACTAGCGGGAGCCCTCTCCTACAATGAGCAGTTCTTC. Translated: CSVEETRMGLAGALSYNEQFF.